This T cell receptor (beta chain) was sequenced in a study of blood T cell repertoires in COVID-19. In the source study's methods: Estimation of nucleated cell counts relied on the amplification of reference gene primers. Sequencing used immunoSEQ multiplex PCR; TCRdb keeps in-frame clones, though not all of them. V and J calls and clone size come straight from that table; D and trimming were deduced from the DNA. The sample lists over 200,000 clones, more than 75% occurring once. With 4 bases clipped from V and 7 bases from J, the junction kept 7 bases outside the gene matches. Germline-derived CDR1 and CDR2 are SGHVS and FQNEAQ. This CDR3 contains 15 residues.

The V and J genes are TRBV7-8 and TRBJ2-1; TRBD2 aligns across 10 bases. Source material: PBMCs or T cells enriched from blood (not recorded which). This TCR was recovered from a man younger than 35 who had recovered from COVID-19. The DNA for the CDR3 is TGTGCCAGCAGCTCGACTAGCGGGTCATGGAATGAGCAGTTCTTC. It codes for CASSSTSGSWNEQFF.